The 18 T cell receptor beta chains given below trace back to one sample, sequenced in a study of blood T cell repertoires in COVID-19. Here immunoSEQ multiplex PCR was the method, and the copy in TCRdb shows in-frame clones only, minus some. The sample carries about 130,000 clones, roughly four fifths recorded once. Sequencing used peripheral blood. The origin of the receptors is a human donor in a cohort sampled during active COVID-19.

The chain joins TRBV6-5 to TRBJ1-1; TRBD1 aligns across 9 bases. The germline gives CDR1 MNHEY, CDR2 SVGAGI. The CDR3 extends over 15 amino acids. With V trimmed by 7 bases and J by 2 bases, 8 bases remained unmatched. CDR3 DNA sequence: TGTGCCAGCATCCGACAGGGGGGAGGCAACACTGAAGCTTTCTTT. This gives the protein CASIRQGGGNTEAFF.

J is TRBJ1-5 and V is TRBV6-5, with D uncertain. Per germline, CDR1 MNHEY and CDR2 SVGAGI. Trimming left V 8 bases short and J 6 bases short, with 11 bases between. The CDR3 totals 12 residues. In nucleotides, the CDR3 is TGTGCCAGCGCCGACACCATTCAGCCCCAGCATTTT. Its translation is CASADTIQPQHF.

The chain recombines TRBV3-1 (or the pseudogene TRBV3-2) with TRBJ1-1; maybe TRBD1 (5 bases). V was trimmed by 3 bases and J by 11 bases, leaving 19 bases between them. Germline loops: CDR1 LGHDT, CDR2 YNNKEL (reference sequence). The CDR3 length is 14 residues. CDR3 sequence: CASSHPQGGGAAFF. The DNA of the CDR3 is TGTGCCAGCAGCCACCCCCAGGGTGGAGGGGCCGCTTTCTTT.

This clone was seen a handful of times. The V and J genes are TRBV7-9 and TRBJ2-5; TRBD2 might be the D (5 bases). This CDR3 has 16 amino acids. Germline values: CDR1 SEHNR, CDR2 FQNEAQ (reference sequence). The ends were cut back, 1 base at V and 5 bases at J, with 17 bases in the middle. The CDR3 protein is CASSLGASPRRETQYF. The CDR3 DNA is TGTGCCAGCAGCTTAGGTGCGTCTCCACGGAGGGAGACCCAGTACTTC. The variable domain in full, completed from reference TRBV7-9 and TRBJ2-5, reads DTGVSQNPRHKITKRGQNVTFRCDPISEHNRLYWYRQTLGQGPEFLTYFQNEAQLEKSRLLSDRFSAERPKGSFSTLEIQRTEQGDSAMYLCASSLGASPRRETQYFGPGTRLLVL.

The chain employs TRBV28 and TRBJ2-7; D is undetermined. The CDR3 totals 17 residues. The V gene's germline CDR1 is MDHEN and CDR2 SYDVKM. V was cut by 2 bases and J by 0 bases, with 17 bases left in between. The CDR3 DNA reads TGTGCCAGCAGTTTACTTCAAACAGTGAACCCCTCCTACGAGCAGTACTTC. It yields the protein CASSLLQTVNPSYEQYF.

The chain recombines TRBV5-1 with TRBJ2-7; D is perhaps TRBD1 (5 bases). Trimming cost V 0 bases and J 4 bases, with 14 bases left between them. In germline, CDR1 is SGHRS, CDR2 YFSETQ. The length of the CDR3 is 15 residues. CDR3 sequence reads: CASSLGGGASYEQYF. DNA of the CDR3: TGCGCCAGCAGCTTGGGGGGTGGGGCGAGTTACGAGCAGTACTTC.

The rearrangement links TRBV10-3 to TRBJ1-1; D is perhaps TRBD1 (5 bases). CDR1 ENHRY and CDR2 SYGVKD come from the germline V gene. The CDR3 sequence is 14 residues long. Between the trimmed V and J ends, which lost 6 bases and 0 bases, there was a span of 11 bases. Here the CDR3 DNA reads TGTGCCATCAGGGGGCGGACAATGAACACTGAAGCTTTCTTT. The encoded protein is CAIRGRTMNTEAFF.

The chain carries TRBV6-5 and TRBJ2-1, with 8 positions matching TRBD1. The length of the CDR3 is 15 residues. J gave up 4 bases and V 0 bases, and 2 bases lay outside the gene matches. Germline V CDR1 and CDR2: MNHEY, SVGAGI. The CDR3 DNA is TGTGCCAGCAGTTACTCCGGGACAGGTTACAATGAGCAGTTCTTC. It encodes CASSYSGTGYNEQFF.

J is TRBJ2-1 and V is TRBV11-2, with TRBD1 as a possible D gene (5 bases). The CDR3 is 15 residues long. Trimming left V 5 bases short and J 0 bases short, with 11 bases between. Germline V gene sequence: CDR1 SGHAT, CDR2 FQNNGV. This CDR3 is CASSPLGVSYNEQFF. DNA of the CDR3: TGTGCCAGCAGCCCCCTAGGGGTCTCCTACAATGAGCAGTTCTTC.

The rearrangement joins TRBV7-3 to TRBJ2-1; TRBD2 matches 10 bases. This CDR3 is 17 amino acids long. CDR1 is SGHTA and CDR2 is FQGTGA in the germline V gene. V was pared by 5 bases and J by 8 bases, with 15 bases of the junction left unmatched. This CDR3 is CASSARVASGGAHEQFF. The CDR3 coding sequence is TGTGCCAGCAGCGCACGTGTGGCCAGCGGGGGGGCCCATGAGCAGTTCTTC.

V gene TRBV2 combines with J gene TRBJ2-1; D is possibly TRBD2 (6 bases). V lost 4 bases and J lost 5, with 15 bases in between. The germline V gene has CDR1 SNHLY and CDR2 FYNNEI. The CDR3 covers 15 residues. The CDR3, as DNA: TGTGCCAGCAGTGGGGGGGTCCTAATCAACAATGAGCAGTTCTTC. Protein product: CASSGGVLINNEQFF.

V and J are TRBV2 and TRBJ2-3; D not resolved. Germline CDR1 SNHLY, CDR2 FYNNEI. CDR3 length: 12 amino acids. V lost 2 bases to trimming and J lost 5 bases, with 5 bases between them. The CDR3 protein is CASSELVDTQYF. CDR3 nucleotide sequence: TGTGCCAGCAGTGAACTCGTAGATACGCAGTATTTT.

This chain connects TRBV13 to TRBJ1-1, with D unresolved. The V gene's germline CDR1 is PRHDT and CDR2 FYEKMQ (reference sequence). V lost 0 bases to trimming and J lost 1 base, with 3 bases between them. CDR3 size: 13 residues. The CDR3 sequence is CASSLGWNTEAFF. The DNA for the CDR3 is TGTGCCAGCAGCTTAGGCTGGAACACTGAAGCTTTCTTT.

The chain uses TRBV3-1 (or the pseudogene TRBV3-2) and TRBJ1-1; D not resolved. This CDR3 is built from 13 residues. Germline V gene sequence: CDR1 LGHDT, CDR2 YNNKEL (reference sequence). V was cut by 4 bases and J by 1 base, with 7 bases left in between. The CDR3 sequence is CASSLSQNTEAFF. The CDR3 DNA sequence: TGTGCCAGCAGCCTGAGTCAGAACACTGAAGCTTTCTTT.

A few counts support this clone. The chain links TRBV7-2 to TRBJ2-2; 12 bases are a match to TRBD2. V lost 5 bases and J lost 4; bases outside the gene matches: 5. This CDR3 contains 16 residues. The germline CDR1 and CDR2 sequences are SGHTA and FQGNSA. For the CDR3, the DNA is TGTGCCAGCAGCCCTAGCGGGGGGGCCCCCACCGGGGAGCTGTTTTTT. Its translation: CASSPSGGAPTGELFF.

The V call is TRBV5-1, the J call TRBJ2-5; possibly TRBD1 for D (6 bases). Trimming pared 3 bases from V and 5 bases from J, leaving 11 bases between. From germline, CDR1 is SGHRS and CDR2 YFSETQ. The CDR3 length is 13 residues. In DNA, the CDR3 is TGCGCCAGCAGCTGGGCAGGGGAGGAGACCCAGTACTTC. It yields the protein CASSWAGEETQYF. Based on the CDR3 plus reference TRBV5-1 and TRBJ2-5, the full variable domain is KAGVTQTPRYLIKTRGQQVTLSCSPISGHRSVSWYQQTPGQGLQFLFEYFSETQRNKGNFPGRFSGRQFSNSRSEMNVSTLELGDSALYLCASSWAGEETQYFGPGTRLLVL.

The chain links TRBV3-1 (or the pseudogene TRBV3-2) to TRBJ2-3, with 11 bases fitting TRBD2. The V and J ends lost 4 bases and 3 bases, in that order; junction bases with no gene match: 6. The CDR3 runs 16 residues. Germline assignment: CDR1 LGHDT and CDR2 YNNKEL (reference sequence). The CDR3 sequence is CASSPDSGGGTDTQYF. CDR3 bases: TGTGCCAGCAGCCCCGATAGCGGGGGGGGAACAGATACGCAGTATTTT.

The V call is TRBV5-1, the J call TRBJ1-3; possible D gene TRBD1, 5 bases. CDR3 length equals 18 residues. V gave up 1 base and J gave up 0 bases, with 17 bases separating them. The germline CDR1 and CDR2 sequences are SGHRS and YFSETQ. CDR3 protein: CASSLSPQPGSSGNTIYF. CDR3 nucleotides: TGCGCCAGCAGCTTGTCTCCGCAGCCAGGGTCCTCTGGAAACACCATATATTTT.